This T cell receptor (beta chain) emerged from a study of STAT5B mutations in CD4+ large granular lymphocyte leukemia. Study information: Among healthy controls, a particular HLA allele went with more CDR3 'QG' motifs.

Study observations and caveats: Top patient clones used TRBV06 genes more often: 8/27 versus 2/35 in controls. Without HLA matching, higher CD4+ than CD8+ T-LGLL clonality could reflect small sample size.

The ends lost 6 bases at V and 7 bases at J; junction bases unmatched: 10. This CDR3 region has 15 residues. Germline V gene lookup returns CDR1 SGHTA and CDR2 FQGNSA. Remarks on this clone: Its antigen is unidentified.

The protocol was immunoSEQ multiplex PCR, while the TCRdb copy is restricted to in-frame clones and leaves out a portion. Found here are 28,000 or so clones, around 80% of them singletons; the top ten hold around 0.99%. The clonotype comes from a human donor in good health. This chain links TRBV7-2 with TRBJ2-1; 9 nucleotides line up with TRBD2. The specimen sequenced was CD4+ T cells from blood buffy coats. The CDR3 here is CASSLRRGGPNEQFF. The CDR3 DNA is TGTGCCAGCAGTTTACGGCGGGGGGGCCCTAATGAGCAGTTCTTC.